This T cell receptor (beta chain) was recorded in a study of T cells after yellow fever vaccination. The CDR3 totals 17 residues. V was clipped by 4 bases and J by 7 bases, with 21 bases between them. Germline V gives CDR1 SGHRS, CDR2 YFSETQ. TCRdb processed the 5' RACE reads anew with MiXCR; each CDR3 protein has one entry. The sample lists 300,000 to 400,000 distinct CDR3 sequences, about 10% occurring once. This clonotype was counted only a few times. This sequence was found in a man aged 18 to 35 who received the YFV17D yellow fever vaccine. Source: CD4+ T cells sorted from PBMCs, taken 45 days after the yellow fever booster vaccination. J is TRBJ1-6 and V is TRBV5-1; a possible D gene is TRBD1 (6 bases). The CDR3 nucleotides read TGCGCCAGCAGCGCCGCAGGGGCCAGTATACACAATTCACCCCTCCACTTT. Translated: CASSAAGASIHNSPLHF.